This record concerns one TCR beta chain sequence. Its antigen specificity is not known. No clone much larger than this one lies a single base away; base qualities are absent. This record comes from a study of T cell repertoires in cytomegalovirus infection (dated by TCRdb to 2018 to 2020). For context, the study as a whole: Peptide stimulations targeted recently identified HLA-C-restricted CMV epitopes, whose presentation resists viral immunomodulation, together with well-studied HLA-B-restricted epitopes. Donor HLA type was relevant to the analysis, as public TCR beta signatures indicated carriage of CMV infection together with the matching HLA type. The research as a whole found: The ex vivo response was dominated by HLA-C-restricted CMV-specific TCR beta clonotypes, and the single most frequent clonotype in two of eight donors was supplied by these HLA-C-restricted clonotypes. In both this cohort and an independent roughly 360-donor cohort, the cumulative frequency of public TCR beta family members distinguished carriers of CMV infection plus the relevant HLA type.

Instrument used: Illumina HiSeq 1500. TCRdb reprocessed the public reads (quality trimming at Q25 with fastp, clone calling with MiXCR) and kept in-frame beta chains. Every entry covers one CDR3 protein and lists the most common genes and DNA from its rows. The table for this sample lists under 200,000 distinct CDR3 sequences; about 20% of them were counted only once. 20% to 30% of the sample belongs to the ten largest clones. V lost 6 bases and J lost 0 bases; the stretch between them is 12 bases long. Looking up the germline V gene yields CDR1 MNHEY and CDR2 SVGAGI. The CDR3 runs 14 amino acids, cysteine and phenylalanine included. Kept here is only the CDR3 DNA, which spans 42 bases and is read in frame from base 1. The treatment or condition label here, explained by the study, means: in vitro stimulation with specific CMV peptide epitopes to enrich CMV-specific T cells.

The rearrangement combines TRBV6-5 with TRBJ2-7; the D region is possibly TRBD1 or TRBD2, each matching across 5 bases. Sequences were derived from CD8+ T cells from cultured PBMCs, sampled from culture after CMV antigen stimulation. This clonotype originated in a human donor in good health (CMV status not recorded). Some clones in this sample may be carry-over from other donors' samples. The nucleotide sequence is given as TGTGCCAGCAGACCGGGACCGGTCTCCTACGAGCAGTACTTC. It is translated as CASRPGPVSYEQYF.